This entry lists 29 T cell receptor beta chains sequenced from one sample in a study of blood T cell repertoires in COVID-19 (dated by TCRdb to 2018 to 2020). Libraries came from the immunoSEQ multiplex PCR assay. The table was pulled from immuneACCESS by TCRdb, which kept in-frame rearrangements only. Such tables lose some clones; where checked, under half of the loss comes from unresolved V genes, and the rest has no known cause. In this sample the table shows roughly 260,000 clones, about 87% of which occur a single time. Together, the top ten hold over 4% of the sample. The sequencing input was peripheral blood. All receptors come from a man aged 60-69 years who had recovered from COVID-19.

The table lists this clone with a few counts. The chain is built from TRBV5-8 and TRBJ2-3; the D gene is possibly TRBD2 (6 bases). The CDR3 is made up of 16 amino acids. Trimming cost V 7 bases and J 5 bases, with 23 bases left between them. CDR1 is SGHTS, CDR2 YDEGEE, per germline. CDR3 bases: TGTGCCAGCTATTATTTTTGGGAGGTGATGGTAGATACGCAGTATTTT. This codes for CASYYFWEVMVDTQYF.

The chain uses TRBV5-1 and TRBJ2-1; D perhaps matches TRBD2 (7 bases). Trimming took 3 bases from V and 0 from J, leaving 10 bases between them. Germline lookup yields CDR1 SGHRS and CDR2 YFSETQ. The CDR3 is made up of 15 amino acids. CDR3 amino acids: CASSSGGSSYNEQFF. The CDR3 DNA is TGCGCCAGCAGCTCGGGGGGCAGCTCCTACAATGAGCAGTTCTTC.

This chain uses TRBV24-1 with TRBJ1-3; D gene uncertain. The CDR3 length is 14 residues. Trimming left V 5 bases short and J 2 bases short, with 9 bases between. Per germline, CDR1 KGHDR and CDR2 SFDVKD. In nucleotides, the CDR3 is TGTGCCACCAGTGGAGCCTTTCCTGGAAACACCATATATTTT. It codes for CATSGAFPGNTIYF.

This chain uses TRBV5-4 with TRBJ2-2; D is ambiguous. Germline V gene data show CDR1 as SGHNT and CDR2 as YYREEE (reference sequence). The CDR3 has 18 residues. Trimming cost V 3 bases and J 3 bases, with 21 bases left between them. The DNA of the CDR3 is TGTGCCAGCAGCTATGGCGGCAGAATGGATCCTCACACCGGGGAGCTGTTTTTT. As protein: CASSYGGRMDPHTGELFF.

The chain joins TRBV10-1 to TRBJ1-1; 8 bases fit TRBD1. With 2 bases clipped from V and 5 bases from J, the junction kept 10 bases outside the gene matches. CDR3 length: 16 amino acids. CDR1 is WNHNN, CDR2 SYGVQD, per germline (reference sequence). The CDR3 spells CASSERQGIRKTEAFF. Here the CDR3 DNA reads TGCGCCAGCAGTGAGAGACAGGGGATCAGGAAGACTGAAGCTTTCTTT.

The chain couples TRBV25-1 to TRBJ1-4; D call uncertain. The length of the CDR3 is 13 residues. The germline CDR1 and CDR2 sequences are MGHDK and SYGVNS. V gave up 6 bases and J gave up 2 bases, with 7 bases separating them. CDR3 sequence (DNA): TGTGCCAGCAGCCGGGTTACTAATGAAAAACTGTTTTTT. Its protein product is CASSRVTNEKLFF.

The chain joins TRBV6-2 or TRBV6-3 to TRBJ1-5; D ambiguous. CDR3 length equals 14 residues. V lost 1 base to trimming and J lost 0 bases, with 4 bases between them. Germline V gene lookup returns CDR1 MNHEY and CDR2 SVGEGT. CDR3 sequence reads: CASSYYSSNQPQHF. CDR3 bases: TGTGCCAGCAGTTACTACAGTAGCAATCAGCCCCAGCATTTT.

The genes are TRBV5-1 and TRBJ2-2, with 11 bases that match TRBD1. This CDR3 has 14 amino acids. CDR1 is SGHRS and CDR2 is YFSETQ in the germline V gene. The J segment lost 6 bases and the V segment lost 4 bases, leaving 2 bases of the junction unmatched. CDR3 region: CASSLGQGAGELFF. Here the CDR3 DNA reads TGCGCCAGCAGCCTGGGACAGGGGGCCGGGGAGCTGTTTTTT.

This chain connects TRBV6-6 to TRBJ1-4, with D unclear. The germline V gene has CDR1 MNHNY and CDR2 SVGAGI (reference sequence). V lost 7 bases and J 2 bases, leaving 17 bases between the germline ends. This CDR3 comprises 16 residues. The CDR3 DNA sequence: TGTGCCAGCATCAACCAGGTCCTTACCACTAATGAAAAACTGTTTTTT. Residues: CASINQVLTTNEKLFF.

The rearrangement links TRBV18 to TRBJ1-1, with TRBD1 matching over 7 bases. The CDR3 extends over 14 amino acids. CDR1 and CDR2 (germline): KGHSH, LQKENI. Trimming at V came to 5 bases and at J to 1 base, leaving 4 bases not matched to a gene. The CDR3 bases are TGTGCCAGCTCAAGACAGGGTAAGAACACTGAAGCTTTCTTT. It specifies CASSRQGKNTEAFF.

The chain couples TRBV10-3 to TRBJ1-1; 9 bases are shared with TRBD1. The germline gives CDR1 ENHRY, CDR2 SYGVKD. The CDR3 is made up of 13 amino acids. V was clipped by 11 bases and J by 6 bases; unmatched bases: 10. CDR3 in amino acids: CAGGTGIVAEAFF. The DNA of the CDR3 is TGTGCCGGTGGGACAGGGATTGTAGCTGAAGCTTTCTTT.

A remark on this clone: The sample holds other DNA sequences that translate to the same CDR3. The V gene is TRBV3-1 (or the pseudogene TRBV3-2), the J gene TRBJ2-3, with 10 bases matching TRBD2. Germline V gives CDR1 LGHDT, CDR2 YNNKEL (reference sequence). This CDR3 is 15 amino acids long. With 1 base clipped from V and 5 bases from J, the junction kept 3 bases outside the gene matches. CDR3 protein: CASSQGLAGVDTQYF. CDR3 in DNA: TGTGCCAGCAGCCAAGGACTAGCGGGTGTAGATACGCAGTATTTT.

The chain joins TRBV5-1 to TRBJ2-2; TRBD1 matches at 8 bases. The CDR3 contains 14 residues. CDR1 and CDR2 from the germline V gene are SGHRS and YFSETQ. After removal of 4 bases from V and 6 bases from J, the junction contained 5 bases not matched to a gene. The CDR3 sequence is CASSLGQGPGELFF. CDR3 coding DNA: TGCGCCAGCAGCCTCGGACAGGGCCCCGGGGAGCTGTTTTTT.

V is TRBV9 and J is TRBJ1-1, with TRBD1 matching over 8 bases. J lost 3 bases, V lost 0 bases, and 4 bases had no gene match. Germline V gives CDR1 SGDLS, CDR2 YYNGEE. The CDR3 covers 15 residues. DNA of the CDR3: TGTGCCAGCAGCGTAGTCCCAGGGGGCTACACTGAAGCTTTCTTT. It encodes CASSVVPGGYTEAFF. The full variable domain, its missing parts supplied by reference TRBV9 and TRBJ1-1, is DSGVTQTPKHLITATGQRVTLRCSPRSGDLSVYWYQQSLDQGLQFLIQYYNGEERAKGNILERFSAQQFPDLHSELNLSSLELGDSALYFCASSVVPGGYTEAFFGQGTRLTVV.

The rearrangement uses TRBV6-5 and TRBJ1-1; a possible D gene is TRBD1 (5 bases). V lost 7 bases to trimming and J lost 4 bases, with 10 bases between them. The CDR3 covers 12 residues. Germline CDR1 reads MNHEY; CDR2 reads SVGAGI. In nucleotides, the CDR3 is TGTGCCAGCATGTGGGGGGGCACTGAAGCTTTCTTT. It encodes CASMWGGTEAFF.

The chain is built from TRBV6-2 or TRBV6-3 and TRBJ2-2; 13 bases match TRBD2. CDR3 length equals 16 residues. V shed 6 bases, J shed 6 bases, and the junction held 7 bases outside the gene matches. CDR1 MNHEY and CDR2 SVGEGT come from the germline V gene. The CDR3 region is CASSLTSGGQAGELFF. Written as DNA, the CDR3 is TGTGCCAGCAGCCTGACTAGCGGGGGGCAAGCCGGGGAGCTGTTTTTT.

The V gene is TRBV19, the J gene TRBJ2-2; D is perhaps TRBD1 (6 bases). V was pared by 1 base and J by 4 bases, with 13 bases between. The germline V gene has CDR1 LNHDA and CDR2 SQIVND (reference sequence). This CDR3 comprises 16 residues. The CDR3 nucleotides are TGTGCCAGTAGTATAGTAACAGGGATGAGCACCGGGGAGCTGTTTTTT. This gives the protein CASSIVTGMSTGELFF.

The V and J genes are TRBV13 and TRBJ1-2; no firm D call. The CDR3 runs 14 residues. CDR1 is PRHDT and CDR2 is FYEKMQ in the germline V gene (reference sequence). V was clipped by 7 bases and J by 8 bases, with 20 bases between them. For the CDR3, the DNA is TGTGCCAGCACCTTGGGCAGGTTGTTTGAGGGCTACACCTTC. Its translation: CASTLGRLFEGYTF.

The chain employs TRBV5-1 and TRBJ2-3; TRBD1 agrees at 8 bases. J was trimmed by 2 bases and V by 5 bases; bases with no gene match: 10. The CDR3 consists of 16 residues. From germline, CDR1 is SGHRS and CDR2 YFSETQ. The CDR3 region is CASSTDGDRYTDTQYF. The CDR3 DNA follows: TGCGCCAGCAGTACAGATGGGGACAGGTACACAGATACGCAGTATTTT.

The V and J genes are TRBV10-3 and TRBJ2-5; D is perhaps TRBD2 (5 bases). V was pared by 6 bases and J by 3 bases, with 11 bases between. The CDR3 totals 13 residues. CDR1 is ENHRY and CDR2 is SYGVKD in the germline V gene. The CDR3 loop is CAIRVALEETQYF. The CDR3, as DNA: TGTGCCATCAGGGTAGCGCTGGAAGAGACCCAGTACTTC.

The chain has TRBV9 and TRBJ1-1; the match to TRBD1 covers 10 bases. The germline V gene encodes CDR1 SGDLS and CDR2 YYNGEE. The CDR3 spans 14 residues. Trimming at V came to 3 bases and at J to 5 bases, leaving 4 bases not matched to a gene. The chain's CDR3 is CASSDDRGRTEAFF. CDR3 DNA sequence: TGTGCCAGCAGCGACGACAGGGGGCGGACTGAAGCTTTCTTT.

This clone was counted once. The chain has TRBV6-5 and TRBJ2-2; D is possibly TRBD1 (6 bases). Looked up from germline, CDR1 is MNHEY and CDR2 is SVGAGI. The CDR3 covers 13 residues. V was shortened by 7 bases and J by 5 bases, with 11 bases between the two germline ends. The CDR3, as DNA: TGTGCCAGCAAGCTTCAGGGGACCGGGGAGCTGTTTTTT. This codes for CASKLQGTGELFF.

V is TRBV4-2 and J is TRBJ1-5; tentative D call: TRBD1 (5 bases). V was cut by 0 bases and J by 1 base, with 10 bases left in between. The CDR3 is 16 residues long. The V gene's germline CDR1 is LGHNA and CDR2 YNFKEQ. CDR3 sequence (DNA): TGTGCCAGCAGCCAAGAGATTGGGGGGAGCAATCAGCCCCAGCATTTT. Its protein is CASSQEIGGSNQPQHF.

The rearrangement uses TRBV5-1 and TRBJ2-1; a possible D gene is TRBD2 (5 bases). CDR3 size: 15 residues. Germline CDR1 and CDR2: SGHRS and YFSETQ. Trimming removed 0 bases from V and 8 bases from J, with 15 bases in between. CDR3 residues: CASSLAGVALDEQFF. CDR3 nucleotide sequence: TGCGCCAGCAGCTTGGCCGGGGTAGCTCTGGATGAGCAGTTCTTC.

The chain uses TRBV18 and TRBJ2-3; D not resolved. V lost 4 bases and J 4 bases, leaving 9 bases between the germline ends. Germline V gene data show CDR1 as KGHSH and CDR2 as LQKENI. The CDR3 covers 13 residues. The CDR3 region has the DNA TGTGCCAGCTCACTCGCTGGAGCAGATACGCAGTATTTT. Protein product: CASSLAGADTQYF.

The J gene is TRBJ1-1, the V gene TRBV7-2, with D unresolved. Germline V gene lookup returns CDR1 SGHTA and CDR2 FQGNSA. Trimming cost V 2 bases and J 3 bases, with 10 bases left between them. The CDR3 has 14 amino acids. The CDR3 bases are TGTGCCAGCAGCTTAATGAGGGCGGACACTGAAGCTTTCTTT. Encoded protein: CASSLMRADTEAFF.

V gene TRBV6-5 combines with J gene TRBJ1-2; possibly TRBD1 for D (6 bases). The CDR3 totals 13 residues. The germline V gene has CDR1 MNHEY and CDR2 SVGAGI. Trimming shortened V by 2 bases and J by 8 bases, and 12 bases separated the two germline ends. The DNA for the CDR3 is TGTGCCAGCAGTTACGGAACAGGGCAAGGCTACACCTTC. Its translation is CASSYGTGQGYTF.

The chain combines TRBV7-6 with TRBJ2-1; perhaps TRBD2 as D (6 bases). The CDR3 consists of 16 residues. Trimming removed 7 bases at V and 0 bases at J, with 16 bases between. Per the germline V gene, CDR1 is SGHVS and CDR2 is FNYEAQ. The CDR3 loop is CASKIGGVGSYNEQFF. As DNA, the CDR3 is TGTGCCAGCAAGATTGGCGGGGTTGGCTCCTACAATGAGCAGTTCTTC. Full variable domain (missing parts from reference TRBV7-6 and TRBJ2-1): GAGVSQSPRYKVTKRGQDVALRCDPISGHVSLYWYRQALGQGPEFLTYFNYEAQQDKSGLPNDRFSAERPEGSISTLTIQRTEQRDSAMYRCASKIGGVGSYNEQFFGPGTRLTVL.

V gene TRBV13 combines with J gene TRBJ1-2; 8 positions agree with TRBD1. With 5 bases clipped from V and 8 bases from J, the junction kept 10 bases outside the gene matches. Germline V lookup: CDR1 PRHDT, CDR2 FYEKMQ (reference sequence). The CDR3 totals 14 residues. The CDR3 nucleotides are TGTGCCAGCAGCCCAGGGAGACAGGGGAAAGGCTACACCTTC. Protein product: CASSPGRQGKGYTF.